The clone carrying this TCR beta chain appeared a few times. Antigen: not known. This sample was included in a study of beta chain features in type 1 diabetes. Germline V gene data show CDR1 as MNHEY and CDR2 as SVGAGI. V lost 2 bases to trimming and J lost 7 bases, with 15 bases between them. This CDR3 spans 15 amino acids. TCRB transcripts that were expressed got sequenced, as all of the isolated RNA had been reverse transcribed. Naive, central memory and regulatory T cell samples yielded around 3.6 million reads on average. Profiled with immunoSEQ multiplex PCR; TCRdb holds only in-frame clones, not every one. Here the sample spans about 620,000 clones, about 16% being singletons. Regarding the study as a whole: The naive, central memory and Treg TCRB repertoires of patients appeared to be more similar to one another than those of healthy donors. With patients and controls alike, PCR might favor shorter templates to an equal degree.

The chain couples TRBV6-5 to TRBJ2-1; D is possibly TRBD1 or TRBD2 (5 bases each). The TCR was taken from a man aged 18 to 30 in good health. Sequenced material: naive CD4+ T cells from blood. CDR3 nucleotides: TGTGCCAGCAGTTACGGGACCCTCACGGGGAATGAGCAGTTCTTC. Protein: CASSYGTLTGNEQFF.